This TCR beta chain is drawn from a study of blood T cells in healthy people across ages. This clonotype was seen repeatedly, ten times or more. Its antigen is unidentified. The use of a sample-barcoded 5' primer and a J-beta primer mix characterized a second PCR of about 6 to 11 cycles. TCRdb reprocessed the 5' RACE reads with MiXCR, giving one entry per CDR3 protein. The table lists about 1.4 million distinct CDR3 sequences, around 55% of them singletons. General study points: Versus aged donors, long-lived donors had higher diversity and more naive CD4+ cells. Estimates of total diversity, which came from one million sequenced T cells, were considered to be underestimates. Across the age range, TCR beta diversity per million T cells fell in a roughly linear way. As naive T cell percentage varied, TCR beta diversity correlated strongly with it.

From germline, CDR1 is DFQATT and CDR2 SNEGSKA (reference sequence). V lost 5 bases and J lost 4, with 13 bases in between. The CDR3 runs 13 residues. Sequencing was performed on blood. This clonotype was obtained from a man aged 18 to 30 in good health. The rearrangement joins TRBV20-1 to TRBJ2-3; D may match TRBD1 or TRBD2 (5 bases each). The CDR3 spells CSAEGLVADTQYF. CDR3 nucleotides: TGCAGTGCTGAGGGGCTAGTTGCAGATACGCAGTATTTT.